This TCR beta chain was sequenced for a study of molecular identifiers for immune sequencing clone quantification. MiXCR, applied by TCRdb to the PCR reads, yields one record per CDR3 protein. The table lists 100,000 or so distinct CDR3 sequences, under 40% of them singletons, with around 4.2% in the top ten. Points from the study as a whole: Highly expanded clone sizes could end up underestimated if a barcode were shared by identical TCR molecules.

The germline gives CDR1 SEHNR, CDR2 FQNEAQ (reference sequence). CDR3 length equals 15 residues. V was cut by 2 bases and J by 0 bases, with 9 bases left in between. Comments on this clonotype: Its specificity is not known.

Sequenced material: naive CD8+ T cells from blood, with Jurkat cell RNA spiked in. The subset: FACS-sorted CD8+CD4-CCR7+CD45RA+ naive T cells. This chain links TRBV7-9 with TRBJ2-3; D uncertain. The TCR comes from a human donor in good health. Some libraries in this study had Jurkat cell RNA spiked in. The CDR3 coding sequence is TGTGCCAGCAGCTTAAGAGGCCCGAGCACAGATACGCAGTATTTT. Translated: CASSLRGPSTDTQYF.